Listed below are T cell receptor beta chains from one sample, sequenced in a study of CD8 T cells in Susac syndrome. TCRdb re-called the immunoSEQ multiplex PCR reads with MiXCR, one entry per CDR3 protein. The sample yields under 90,000 distinct CDR3 sequences, 95% seen once. The sequenced material came from CD8+ T cells from PBMCs. Every receptor here comes from a human donor with Susac syndrome. The CDR3 runs from the conserved cysteine through the conserved F or W. Fields, in order: V gene, J gene, clone size, D gene, CDR3 protein, CDR3 DNA. The D gene is left open where the match is weak. Expanded clones are given a class, and other clones once, few, many or no size at all.

TRBV20-1,TRBJ2-1,NA,NA,CSATPAGHEQFF,TGCAGTGCTACCCCCGCGGGACATGAGCAGTTCTTC
TRBV20-1,TRBJ2-7,NA,NA,CSAREDTSYEQCF,TGCAGTGCTAGAGAAGACACCTCCTACGAGCAGTGCTTC
TRBV5-5,TRBJ1-5,NA,TRBD1,CASSAGQGVGQPQHF,TGTGCCAGCAGCGCGGGACAGGGGGTGGGACAGCCCCAGCATTTT
TRBV20-1,TRBJ2-3,NA,NA,CSARGSSGAEPTDTQYF,TGCAGTGCTAGGGGGAGTTCGGGGGCTGAACCCACAGATACGCAGTATTTT
TRBV27,TRBJ2-1,NA,TRBD2,CASSLGVAGLNEQFF,TGTGCCAGCAGCCTAGGGGTAGCGGGGCTCAATGAGCAGTTCTTC
TRBV19,TRBJ2-1,NA,NA,CASSWAGSTYNEQFF,TGTGCCAGTAGTTGGGCGGGGTCGACCTACAATGAGCAGTTCTTC
TRBV28,TRBJ2-1,NA,TRBD2,CASSFRGLAGYNEQFF,TGTGCCAGCAGTTTTCGGGGACTAGCTGGATACAATGAGCAGTTCTTC
TRBV4-3,TRBJ2-6,NA,NA,CASSQDLVSGANVLTF,TGCGCCAGCAGCCAAGACTTAGTTTCTGGGGCCAACGTCCTGACTTTC
TRBV20-1,TRBJ2-1,NA,NA,CSAWDFSYNEQFF,TGCAGTGCTTGGGACTTTTCCTACAATGAGCAGTTCTTC
TRBV6-2/TRBV6-3,TRBJ1-1,NA,NA,CASSYQGALATEAFF,TGTGCCAGCAGTTACCAAGGGGCCCTGGCCACTGAAGCTTTCTTT
TRBV3-1,TRBJ2-1,NA,NA,CASSPPGHYNEQFF,TGTGCCAGCAGCCCCCCGGGACACTACAATGAGCAGTTCTTC
TRBV28,TRBJ2-7,NA,TRBD2,CASSFTSGSRPEQYF,TGTGCCAGCAGTTTCACTAGCGGGAGTAGACCCGAGCAGTACTTC
TRBV29-1,TRBJ2-7,NA,NA,CSVETLKVGGYEQYF,TGCAGCGTTGAGACACTTAAGGTAGGAGGCTACGAGCAGTACTTC
TRBV30,TRBJ1-1,NA,NA,CAWAPGLERWMNTEAFF,TGTGCCTGGGCGCCGGGCCTCGAACGTTGGATGAACACTGAAGCTTTCTTT
TRBV13,TRBJ2-7,NA,TRBD2,CASSGEREGSEQYF,TGTGCCAGCAGCGGCGAGCGGGAGGGGAGCGAGCAGTACTTC
TRBV29-1,TRBJ1-1,NA,NA,CSVEGGSDTEAFF,TGCAGCGTTGAGGGGGGGAGTGACACTGAAGCTTTCTTT
TRBV13,TRBJ2-4,NA,NA,CASSLGGFDIQYF,TGTGCCAGCAGCTTAGGTGGGTTCGACATTCAGTACTTC
TRBV27,TRBJ2-1,NA,NA,CASSLYLANEQFF,TGTGCCAGCAGTTTATACCTAGCCAATGAGCAGTTCTTC
TRBV30,TRBJ2-1,NA,TRBD2,CAWSTSGRAYNEQFF,TGTGCCTGGAGTACTAGCGGGAGGGCCTACAATGAGCAGTTCTTC
TRBV6-5,TRBJ2-4,NA,TRBD2,CASSYGPFTSGENIQYF,TGTGCCAGCAGTTATGGTCCTTTTACTAGCGGGGAAAACATTCAGTACTTC
TRBV5-1,TRBJ2-1,few,TRBD1,CASSLGQGVDEQFF,TGCGCCAGCAGCTTAGGACAGGGAGTCGATGAGCAGTTCTTC
TRBV5-6,TRBJ1-1,NA,NA,CASSSGREAFF,TGTGCCAGCAGTTCAGGGAGAGAAGCTTTCTTT
TRBV27,TRBJ1-1,NA,NA,CASRTYHTEAFF,TGTGCCAGCAGGACCTACCACACTGAAGCTTTCTTT
TRBV27,TRBJ2-1,NA,NA,CASSPGGTSYNEQFF,TGTGCCAGCAGCCCTGGGGGGACTTCCTACAATGAGCAGTTCTTC
TRBV4-1,TRBJ2-2,few,NA,CASSQDPTGELFF,TGCGCCAGCAGCCAAGATCCGACCGGGGAGCTGTTTTTT
TRBV5-1,TRBJ1-1,NA,TRBD1,CASSSWTGSTEAFF,TGCGCCAGCAGCTCCTGGACAGGGAGCACTGAAGCTTTCTTT
TRBV13,TRBJ2-1,NA,NA,CATWTPSGSYNEQFF,TGTGCCACTTGGACGCCCTCCGGCTCCTACAATGAGCAGTTCTTC
TRBV24-1,TRBJ2-1,NA,NA,CATSDLRGSEQFF,TGTGCCACCAGTGATTTAAGAGGGAGTGAGCAGTTCTTC
TRBV19,TRBJ1-2,NA,TRBD1,CASSAGTGGFGYTF,TGTGCCAGTAGTGCCGGGACAGGGGGCTTTGGCTACACCTTC
TRBV5-1,TRBJ2-1,NA,NA,CASSLLVGADEQFF,TGCGCCAGCAGCCTCCTAGTGGGAGCGGATGAGCAGTTCTTC
TRBV20-1,TRBJ1-1,once,NA,CSAFRGATEAFF,TGCAGTGCTTTCAGGGGAGCCACTGAAGCTTTCTTT
TRBV12-3/TRBV12-4,TRBJ2-1,NA,TRBD2,CASSFDLLAVLFNEQFF,TGTGCCAGCAGTTTTGATCTGCTAGCGGTCTTGTTCAATGAGCAGTTCTTC
TRBV7-2,TRBJ2-1,NA,NA,CASSLVGGPTYNEQFF,TGTGCCAGCAGCCTTGTTGGCGGGCCTACCTACAATGAGCAGTTCTTC
TRBV9,TRBJ2-7,once,NA,CASSRGDEQYF,TGTGCCAGCAGCCGGGGTGACGAGCAGTACTTC
TRBV13,TRBJ2-2,NA,NA,CASSSRTGELFF,TGTGCCAGCAGCTCTCGAACCGGGGAGCTGTTTTTT
TRBV12-3/TRBV12-4,TRBJ1-5,few,NA,CASSLGRNQPQHF,TGTGCCAGCAGTTTAGGTCGTAATCAGCCCCAGCATTTT
TRBV7-9,TRBJ2-7,once,TRBD1,CASSLSGTATYEQYF,TGTGCCAGCAGCTTATCCGGGACAGCCACCTACGAGCAGTACTTC
TRBV30,TRBJ2-5,once,NA,CAWTPAGTSAFETQYF,TGTGCCTGGACACCCGCAGGGACATCCGCGTTCGAGACCCAGTACTTC
TRBV5-6,TRBJ2-7,once,TRBD2,CASSLGKREEYF,TGTGCCAGCAGCTTGGGGAAGCGGGAGGAGTACTTC
TRBV11-2,TRBJ2-7,NA,TRBD2,CASSLEMRLAGSYEQYF,TGTGCCAGCAGCTTAGAGATGAGACTAGCGGGCTCCTACGAGCAGTACTTC
TRBV2,TRBJ2-1,few,NA,CASSESLGDIDYNEQFF,TGTGCCAGCAGTGAAAGCCTCGGGGACATTGACTACAATGAGCAGTTCTTC
TRBV25-1,TRBJ2-3,NA,NA,CASSGRTVASTDTQYF,TGTGCCAGCAGCGGAAGGACGGTCGCTAGCACAGATACGCAGTATTTT
TRBV27,TRBJ2-1,NA,NA,CASSQTFHLTRQNEQFF,TGTGCCAGCAGCCAAACTTTTCACTTGACTAGACAGAATGAGCAGTTCTTC
TRBV5-1,TRBJ2-7,NA,NA,CASYPGTRSYEQYF,TGCGCCAGCTACCCCGGGACGCGATCCTACGAGCAGTACTTC
TRBV5-6,TRBJ2-7,NA,TRBD1,CASSLARDRAYEQYF,TGTGCCAGCAGCTTGGCCCGGGACAGGGCATACGAGCAGTACTTC
TRBV6-5,TRBJ2-3,NA,NA,CASSVGGVSTDTQYF,TGTGCCAGCAGTGTAGGGGGAGTAAGCACAGATACGCAGTATTTT